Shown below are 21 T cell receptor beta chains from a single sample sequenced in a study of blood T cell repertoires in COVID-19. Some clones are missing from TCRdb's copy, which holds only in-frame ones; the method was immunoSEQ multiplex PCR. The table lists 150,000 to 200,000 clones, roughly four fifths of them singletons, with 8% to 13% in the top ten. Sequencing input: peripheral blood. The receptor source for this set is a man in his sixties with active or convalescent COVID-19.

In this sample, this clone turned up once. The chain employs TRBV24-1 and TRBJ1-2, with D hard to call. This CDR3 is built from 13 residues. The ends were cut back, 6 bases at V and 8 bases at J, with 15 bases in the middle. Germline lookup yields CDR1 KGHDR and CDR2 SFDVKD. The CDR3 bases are TGTGCCACCAGTTCCCAGCCTGAGAGGGGCTACACCTTC. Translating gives CATSSQPERGYTF.

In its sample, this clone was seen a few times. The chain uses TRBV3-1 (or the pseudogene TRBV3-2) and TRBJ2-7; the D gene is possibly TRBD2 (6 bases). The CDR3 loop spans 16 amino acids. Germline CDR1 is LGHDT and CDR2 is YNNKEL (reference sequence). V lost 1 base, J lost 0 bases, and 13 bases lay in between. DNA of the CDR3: TGTGCCAGCAGCCAAGGAACCGGGACTTACTCCTACGAGCAGTACTTC. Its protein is CASSQGTGTYSYEQYF.

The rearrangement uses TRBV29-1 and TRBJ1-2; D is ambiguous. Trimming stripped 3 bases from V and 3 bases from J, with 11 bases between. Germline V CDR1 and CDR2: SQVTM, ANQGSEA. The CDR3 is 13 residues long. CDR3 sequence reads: CSVEEGMDYGYTF. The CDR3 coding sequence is TGCAGCGTTGAGGAGGGTATGGACTATGGCTACACCTTC.

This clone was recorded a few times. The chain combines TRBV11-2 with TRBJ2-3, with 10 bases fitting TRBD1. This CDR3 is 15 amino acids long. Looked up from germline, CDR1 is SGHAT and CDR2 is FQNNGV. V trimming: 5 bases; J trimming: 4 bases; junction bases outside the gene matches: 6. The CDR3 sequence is CASSRRTGGSDTQYF. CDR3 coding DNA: TGTGCCAGCAGCCGTAGGACAGGGGGATCAGATACGCAGTATTTT. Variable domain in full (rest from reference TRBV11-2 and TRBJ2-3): EAGVAQSPRYKIIEKRQSVAFWCNPISGHATLYWYQQILGQGPKLLIQFQNNGVVDDSQLPKDRFSAERLKGVDSTLKIQPAKLEDSAVYLCASSRRTGGSDTQYFGPGTRLTVL.

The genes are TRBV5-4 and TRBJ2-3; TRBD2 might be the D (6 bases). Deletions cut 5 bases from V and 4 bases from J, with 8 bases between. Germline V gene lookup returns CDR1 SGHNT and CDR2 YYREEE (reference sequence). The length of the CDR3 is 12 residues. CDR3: CASRGGSDTQYF. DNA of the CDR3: TGTGCCAGCAGGGGGGGTTCAGATACGCAGTATTTT.

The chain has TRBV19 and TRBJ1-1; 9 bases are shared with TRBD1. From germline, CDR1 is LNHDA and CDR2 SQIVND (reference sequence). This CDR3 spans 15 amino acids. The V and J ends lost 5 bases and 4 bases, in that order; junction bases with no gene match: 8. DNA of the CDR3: TGTGCCAGTAGTTCACAGGGGGCCGAACGCACTGAAGCTTTCTTT. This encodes CASSSQGAERTEAFF.

DNA of the CDR3: TGTGCCAGCAGGGACTCATACACAGATACGCAGTATTTT. It codes for CASRDSYTDTQYF. This sequence joins TRBV7-2 and TRBJ2-3, with D possibly TRBD2 on 5 matching bases. Germline-derived CDR1 and CDR2 are SGHTA and FQGNSA. The CDR3 totals 13 residues. V was cut by 6 bases and J by 2 bases, with 9 bases left in between. Complete variable domain (other parts from reference TRBV7-2 and TRBJ2-3): GAGVSQSPSNKVTEKGKDVELRCDPISGHTALYWYRQSLGQGLEFLIYFQGNSAPDKSGLPSDRFSAERTGGSVSTLTIQRTQQEDSAVYLCASRDSYTDTQYFGPGTRLTVL.

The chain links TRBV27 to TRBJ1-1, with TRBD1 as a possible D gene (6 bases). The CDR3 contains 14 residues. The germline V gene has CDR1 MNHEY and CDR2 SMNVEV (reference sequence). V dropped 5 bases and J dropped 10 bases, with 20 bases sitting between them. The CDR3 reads CASSPVPQGLGAFF. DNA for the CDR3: TGTGCCAGCAGTCCCGTCCCCCAGGGGCTTGGAGCTTTCTTT.

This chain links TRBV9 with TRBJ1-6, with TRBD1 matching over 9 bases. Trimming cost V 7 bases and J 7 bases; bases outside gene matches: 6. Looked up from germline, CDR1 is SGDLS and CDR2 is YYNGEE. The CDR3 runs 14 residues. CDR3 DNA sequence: TGTGCCAGCTCTCGGGGACAGGGAAATTCACCCCTCCACTTT. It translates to CASSRGQGNSPLHF.

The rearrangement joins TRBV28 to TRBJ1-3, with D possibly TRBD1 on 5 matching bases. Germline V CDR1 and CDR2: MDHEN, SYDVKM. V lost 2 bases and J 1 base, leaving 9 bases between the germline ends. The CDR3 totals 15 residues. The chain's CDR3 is CASSLEGASGNTIYF. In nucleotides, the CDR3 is TGTGCCAGCAGTTTAGAAGGGGCATCTGGAAACACCATATATTTT.

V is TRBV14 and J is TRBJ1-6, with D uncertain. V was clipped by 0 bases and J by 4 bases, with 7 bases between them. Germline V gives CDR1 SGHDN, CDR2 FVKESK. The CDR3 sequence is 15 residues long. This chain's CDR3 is CASSQERRYNSPLHF. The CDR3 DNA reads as TGTGCCAGCAGCCAAGAAAGGAGGTATAATTCACCCCTCCACTTT.

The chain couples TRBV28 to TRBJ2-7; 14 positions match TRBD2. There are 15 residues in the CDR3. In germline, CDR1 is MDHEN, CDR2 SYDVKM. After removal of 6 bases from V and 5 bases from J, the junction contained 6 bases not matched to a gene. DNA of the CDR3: TGTGCCAGCAGCAGGACTAGCGGGAGGATCCACGAGCAGTACTTC. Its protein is CASSRTSGRIHEQYF.

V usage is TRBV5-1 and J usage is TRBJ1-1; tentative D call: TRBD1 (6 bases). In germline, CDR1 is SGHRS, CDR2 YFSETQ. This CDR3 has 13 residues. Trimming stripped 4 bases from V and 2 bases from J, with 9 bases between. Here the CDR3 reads CASSTQGNTEAFF. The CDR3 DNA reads TGCGCCAGCAGCACACAGGGAAACACTGAAGCTTTCTTT.

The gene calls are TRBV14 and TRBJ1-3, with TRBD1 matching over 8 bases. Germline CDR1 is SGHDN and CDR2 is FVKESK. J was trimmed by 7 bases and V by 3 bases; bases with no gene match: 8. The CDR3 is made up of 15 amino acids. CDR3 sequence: CASSQGTGAWNTIYF. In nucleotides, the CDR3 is TGTGCCAGCAGCCAGGGGACAGGTGCTTGGAACACCATATATTTT. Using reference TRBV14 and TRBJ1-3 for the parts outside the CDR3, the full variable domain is EAGVTQFPSHSVIEKGQTVTLRCDPISGHDNLYWYRRVMGKEIKFLLHFVKESKQDESGMPNNRFLAERTGGTYSTLKVQPAELEDSGVYFCASSQGTGAWNTIYFGEGSWLTVV.

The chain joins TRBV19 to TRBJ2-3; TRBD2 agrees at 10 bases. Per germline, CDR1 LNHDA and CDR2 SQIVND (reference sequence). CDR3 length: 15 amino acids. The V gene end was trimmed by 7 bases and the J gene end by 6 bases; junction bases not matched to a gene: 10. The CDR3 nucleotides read TGTGCCAGTACCTCTTTGGCTAGCGGGAGCGATACGCAGTATTTT. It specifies CASTSLASGSDTQYF.

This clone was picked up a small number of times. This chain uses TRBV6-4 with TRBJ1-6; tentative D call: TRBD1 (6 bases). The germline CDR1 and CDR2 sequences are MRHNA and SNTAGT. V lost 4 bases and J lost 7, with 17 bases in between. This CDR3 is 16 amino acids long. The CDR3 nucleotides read TGTGCCAGCAGTGCCTTAGACAGGTCCGGGAATTCACCCCTCCACTTT. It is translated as CASSALDRSGNSPLHF.

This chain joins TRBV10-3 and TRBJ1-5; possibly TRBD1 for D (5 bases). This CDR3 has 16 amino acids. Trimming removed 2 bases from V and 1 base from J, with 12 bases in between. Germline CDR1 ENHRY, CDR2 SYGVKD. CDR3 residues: CAISEGVGGSNQPQHF. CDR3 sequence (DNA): TGTGCCATCAGTGAGGGGGTCGGGGGGAGCAATCAGCCCCAGCATTTT.

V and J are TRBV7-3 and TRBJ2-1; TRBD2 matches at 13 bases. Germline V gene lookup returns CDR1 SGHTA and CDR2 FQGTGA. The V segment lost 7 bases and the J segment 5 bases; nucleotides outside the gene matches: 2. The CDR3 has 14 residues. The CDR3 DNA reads TGTGCCAGCAAAACTAGCGGGGGGGACAATGAGCAGTTCTTC. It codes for CASKTSGGDNEQFF. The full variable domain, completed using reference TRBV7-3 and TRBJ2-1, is GAGVSQTPSNKVTEKGKYVELRCDPISGHTALYWYRQSLGQGPEFLIYFQGTGAADDSGLPNDRFFAVRPEGSVSTLKIQRTERGDSAVYLCASKTSGGDNEQFFGPGTRLTVL.

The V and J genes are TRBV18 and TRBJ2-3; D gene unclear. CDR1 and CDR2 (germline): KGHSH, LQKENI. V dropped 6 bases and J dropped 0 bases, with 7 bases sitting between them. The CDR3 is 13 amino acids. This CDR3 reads CASSVTSTDTQYF. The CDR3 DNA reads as TGTGCCAGCTCGGTCACTAGCACAGATACGCAGTATTTT.

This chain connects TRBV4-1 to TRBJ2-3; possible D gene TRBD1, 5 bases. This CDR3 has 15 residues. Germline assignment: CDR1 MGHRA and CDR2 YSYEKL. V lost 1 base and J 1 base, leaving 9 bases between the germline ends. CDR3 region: CASSQVGVGTDTQYF. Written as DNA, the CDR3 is TGCGCCAGCAGCCAAGTAGGGGTGGGCACAGATACGCAGTATTTT.

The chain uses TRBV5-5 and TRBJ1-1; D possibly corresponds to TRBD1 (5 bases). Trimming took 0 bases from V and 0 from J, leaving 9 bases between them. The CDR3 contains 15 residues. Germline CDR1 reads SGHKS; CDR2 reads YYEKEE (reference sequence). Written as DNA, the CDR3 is TGTGCCAGCAGCTTGGGACAGCTAGTGAACACTGAAGCTTTCTTT. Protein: CASSLGQLVNTEAFF. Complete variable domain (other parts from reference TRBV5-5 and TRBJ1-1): DAGVTQSPTHLIKTRGQQVTLRCSPISGHKSVSWYQQVLGQGPQFIFQYYEKEERGRGNFPDRFSARQFPNYSSELNVNALLLGDSALYLCASSLGQLVNTEAFFGQGTRLTVV.